This entry is about one TCR beta chain. Antigen unknown. The data belong to a study of cytomegalovirus exposure and HLA in healthy donors. CDR3 length equals 18 residues. The ends lost 2 bases at V and 5 bases at J; junction bases unmatched: 14. Germline loops: CDR1 SNHLY, CDR2 FYNNEI. The data were produced by immunoSEQ multiplex PCR, yet TCRdb's version contains in-frame clones alone and is incomplete. The sample yields about 130,000 clones, about 91% seen once. Whole-study results and caveats: Cytomegalovirus status was reportedly diagnosed by the classifier with high sensitivity and specificity. A few chains linked to CMV were shown in vitro to be specific for CMV antigens. The majority of TCR sequences were rare, yet some public TCRs appeared in many donors.

The sequenced sample consisted of PBMCs. The chain carries TRBV2 and TRBJ2-2; TRBD2 aligns across 7 bases. The receptor comes from a woman younger than 35 in good health and CMV-seronegative. CDR3 sequence: CASSEPSIASGITGELFF. The CDR3 nucleotides read TGTGCCAGCAGTGAACCATCGATTGCTAGCGGAATAACCGGGGAGCTGTTTTTT.